Below are 14 T cell receptor beta chains sequenced from a single sample in a study of T cell responses to AZD1222 COVID-19 vaccine. Libraries were prepared by immunoSEQ multiplex PCR; TCRdb keeps only in-frame clonotypes and omits some of them. The sample shows around 70,000 clones, approximately 81% of them seen only once. The sample was peripheral blood, taken on day 0 of AZD1222 vaccination. The receptors here all came from an adult in good health.

To note about this clone: The same CDR3 can be traced to other DNA sequences in this sample. This chain joins TRBV20-1 and TRBJ2-2; D remains unclear. There are 11 residues in the CDR3. V was trimmed by 6 bases and J by 6 bases, leaving 8 bases between them. Germline V lookup: CDR1 DFQATT, CDR2 SNEGSKA (reference sequence). In DNA form, the CDR3 reads TGCAGTGCCCCCTCCCCCGGGGAGCTGTTTTTT. Its translation: CSAPSPGELFF.

This clone was found once. The J gene is TRBJ1-1, the V gene TRBV7-8, with 8 bases lining up with TRBD1. CDR3 length: 14 amino acids. Losses at the gene ends were 3 bases for V and 1 base for J; bases not matched to a gene: 1. Looked up from germline, CDR1 is SGHVS and CDR2 is FQNEAQ. The CDR3 region is CASSFGTGNTEAFF. As DNA, the CDR3 is TGTGCCAGCAGCTTCGGGACAGGGAACACTGAAGCTTTCTTT.

The sample holds a few counts of this clone. The chain links TRBV7-8 to TRBJ2-3; 10 bases are a match to TRBD2. The germline CDR1 and CDR2 sequences are SGHVS and FQNEAQ. The CDR3 runs to 15 residues. The J segment lost 2 bases and the V segment lost 5 bases, leaving 4 bases of the junction unmatched. CDR3 in DNA: TGTGCCAGCAGCCGGACTAGCGGTACCACAGATACGCAGTATTTT. This encodes CASSRTSGTTDTQYF.

The chain recombines TRBV19 with TRBJ2-1, with D unclear. This CDR3 spans 14 amino acids. The germline CDR1 and CDR2 sequences are LNHDA and SQIVND (reference sequence). Trimming took 4 bases from V and 2 from J, leaving 9 bases between them. Here the CDR3 reads CASSKAGAYNEQFF. Here the CDR3 DNA reads TGTGCCAGTAGTAAGGCTGGGGCCTACAATGAGCAGTTCTTC.

V is TRBV11-2 and J is TRBJ2-1; 8 positions agree with TRBD2. This CDR3 is built from 14 residues. Germline V gene data show CDR1 as SGHAT and CDR2 as FQNNGV. V lost 0 bases, J lost 9 bases, and 4 bases stayed unmatched. The CDR3 sequence: CASSLDGGGLEQFF. The CDR3 DNA reads as TGTGCCAGCAGCTTAGACGGCGGGGGGCTTGAGCAGTTCTTC.

The rearrangement uses TRBV12-3 or TRBV12-4 and TRBJ2-7, with D unresolved. The CDR3 extends over 13 amino acids. Trimming stripped 3 bases from V and 2 bases from J, with 8 bases between. The CDR3 sequence: CASSLDATYEQYF. Here the CDR3 DNA reads TGTGCCAGCAGTTTGGATGCCACCTACGAGCAGTACTTC.

This chain links TRBV5-1 with TRBJ1-1, with no clear D. Trimming pared 4 bases from V and 3 bases from J, leaving 10 bases between. The germline CDR1 and CDR2 sequences are SGHRS and YFSETQ. The CDR3 is 13 residues long. CDR3 in amino acids: CASSENLDTEAFF. As DNA, the CDR3 is TGCGCCAGCAGCGAAAATCTAGACACTGAAGCTTTCTTT.

The rearrangement uses TRBV7-2 and TRBJ2-7; 8 nucleotides match TRBD2. Germline values: CDR1 SGHTA, CDR2 FQGNSA. The CDR3 has 15 residues. V trimming: 5 bases; J trimming: 0 bases; junction bases outside the gene matches: 6. DNA for the CDR3: TGTGCCAGCAGCGTACGCGGGGGGCCCTCCTACGAGCAGTACTTC. Protein: CASSVRGGPSYEQYF. Looking up the rest from reference TRBV7-2 and TRBJ2-7 gives the full variable domain: GAGVSQSPSNKVTEKGKDVELRCDPISGHTALYWYRQSLGQGLEFLIYFQGNSAPDKSGLPSDRFSAERTGGSVSTLTIQRTQQEDSAVYLCASSVRGGPSYEQYFGPGTRLTVT.

The genes are TRBV18 and TRBJ1-6; TRBD1 matches 9 bases. CDR3 size: 15 residues. The germline V gene has CDR1 KGHSH and CDR2 LQKENI. The V and J ends lost 2 bases and 6 bases, in that order; junction bases with no gene match: 2. The CDR3 here is CASSPRTGANSPLHF. DNA of the CDR3: TGTGCCAGCTCACCAAGGACAGGGGCTAATTCACCCCTCCACTTT. Using reference TRBV18 and TRBJ1-6 for the parts outside the CDR3, the full variable domain is NAGVMQNPRHLVRRRGQEARLRCSPMKGHSHVYWYRQLPEEGLKFMVYLQKENIIDESGMPKERFSAEFPKEGPSILRIQQVVRGDSAAYFCASSPRTGANSPLHFGNGTRLTVT.

The J gene is TRBJ2-1, the V gene TRBV20-1; D may be TRBD1 (6 bases). Trimming left V 3 bases short and J 6 bases short, with 9 bases between. Germline CDR1 reads DFQATT; CDR2 reads SNEGSKA (reference sequence). The length of the CDR3 is 12 residues. The CDR3 loop reads CSASQGRNEQFF. In DNA form, the CDR3 reads TGCAGTGCTAGTCAGGGGCGCAATGAGCAGTTCTTC.

Here the CDR3 reads CASSPKEGSGTEAFF. CDR3 sequence (DNA): TGCGCCAGCAGTCCAAAGGAGGGGTCCGGGACTGAAGCTTTCTTT. The V gene is TRBV23-1, the J gene TRBJ1-1; D might be TRBD1 (5 bases). TRBV23-1 is marked as an open reading frame, function uncertain. V was pared by 4 bases and J by 5 bases, with 17 bases between. The CDR3 spans 15 residues.

This rearrangement joins TRBV6-5 to TRBJ1-5; 8 nucleotides line up with TRBD1. The CDR3 has 15 residues. Losses at the gene ends were 6 bases for V and 1 base for J; bases not matched to a gene: 5. Germline values: CDR1 MNHEY, CDR2 SVGAGI. The CDR3: CASRPTGGSNQPQHF. DNA of the CDR3: TGTGCCAGCAGACCTACAGGGGGAAGCAATCAGCCCCAGCATTTT.

The gene calls are TRBV27 and TRBJ2-7; D perhaps matches TRBD2 (6 bases). Trimming took off 4 bases at V and 2 bases at J, with 18 bases between the two ends. The CDR3 length is 16 residues. CDR1 and CDR2 (germline): MNHEY, SMNVEV (reference sequence). The CDR3 bases are TGTGCCAGCAGTTCTCTTAGGGCGGGGTCCACCTACGAGCAGTACTTC. It codes for CASSSLRAGSTYEQYF.

The chain combines TRBV3-1 (or the pseudogene TRBV3-2) with TRBJ2-2; D ambiguous. V lost 2 bases and J lost 6, with 7 bases in between. CDR1 is LGHDT and CDR2 is YNNKEL in the germline V gene (reference sequence). CDR3 length: 13 amino acids. The CDR3 sequence is CASSQPPAGELFF. DNA for the CDR3: TGTGCCAGCAGCCAACCCCCCGCCGGGGAGCTGTTTTTT.